This T cell receptor (beta chain) was recorded in a study of blood T cell repertoires in COVID-19. Study-level information: From the United States, Italy and Spain came samples of acute and convalescent COVID-19. T cells, B-cell-depleted T cells, or PBMCs provided the cDNA or gDNA that served as material.

In the original processing: By means of reference gene primer amplification, nucleated cell counts were estimated. The method was immunoSEQ multiplex PCR; TCRdb's version includes in-frame clones alone and lacks a portion of them. V and J calls plus clone size are reproduced from that table; the DNA served to infer D and trimming. The sample holds approximately 120,000 clones, around 88% seen once. CDR3 length: 14 residues. Germline trimming cut 5 bases from V and 4 bases from J; bases unmatched to any gene: 1. Germline V gives CDR1 MNHEY, CDR2 SVGAGI. The sequence derives from a man older than 75 with active or convalescent COVID-19. The specimen was peripheral blood. The J gene is TRBJ2-1, the V gene TRBV6-5; 11 positions match TRBD2. This chain's CDR3 is CASSRLAGYNEQFF. CDR3 sequence (DNA): TGTGCCAGCAGTCGACTAGCGGGGTACAATGAGCAGTTCTTC.